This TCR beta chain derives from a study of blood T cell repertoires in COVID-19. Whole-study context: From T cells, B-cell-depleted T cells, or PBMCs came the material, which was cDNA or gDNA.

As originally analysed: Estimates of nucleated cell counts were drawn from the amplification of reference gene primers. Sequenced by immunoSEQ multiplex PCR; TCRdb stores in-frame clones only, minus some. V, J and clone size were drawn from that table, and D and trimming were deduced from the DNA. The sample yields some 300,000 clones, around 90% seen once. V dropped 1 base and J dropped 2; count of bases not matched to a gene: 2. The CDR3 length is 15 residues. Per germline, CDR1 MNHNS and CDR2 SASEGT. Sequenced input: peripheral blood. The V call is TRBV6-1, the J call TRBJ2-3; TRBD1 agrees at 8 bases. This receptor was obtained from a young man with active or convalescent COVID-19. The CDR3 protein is CASSEGTGHTDTQYF. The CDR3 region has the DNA TGTGCCAGCAGTGAAGGGACAGGGCACACAGATACGCAGTATTTT.